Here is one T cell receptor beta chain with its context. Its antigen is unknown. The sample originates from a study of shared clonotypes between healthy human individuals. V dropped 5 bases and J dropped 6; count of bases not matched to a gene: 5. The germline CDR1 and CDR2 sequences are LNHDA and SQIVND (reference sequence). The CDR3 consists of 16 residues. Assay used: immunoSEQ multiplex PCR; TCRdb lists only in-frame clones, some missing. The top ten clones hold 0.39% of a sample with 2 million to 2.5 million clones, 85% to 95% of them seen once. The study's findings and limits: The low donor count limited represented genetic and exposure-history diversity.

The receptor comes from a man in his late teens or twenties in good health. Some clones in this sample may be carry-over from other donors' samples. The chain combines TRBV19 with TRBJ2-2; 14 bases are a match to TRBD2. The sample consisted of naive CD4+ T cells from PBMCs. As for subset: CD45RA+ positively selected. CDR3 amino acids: CASSPGLAGGSGELFF. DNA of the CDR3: TGTGCCAGTAGTCCCGGACTAGCGGGGGGATCCGGGGAGCTGTTTTTT.